Following are 7 T cell receptor beta chains from one sample sequenced in a study of CD8 T cells in ankylosing spondylitis. Their antigens are not known. From the 5' RACE reads, TCRdb called clonotypes with MiXCR, one entry per CDR3 protein. The repertoire includes about 840,000 distinct CDR3 sequences, about 12% of them detected once, and roughly 0.51% sits in the top ten. Study-wide results and caveats: A TCR beta motif of fewer than ten highly homologous variants seemed to mark ankylosing spondylitis blood.

Sequenced input: blood, either unsorted or a sorted T cell fraction (not recorded which). The receptor source for this set is a male donor with ankylosing spondylitis.

This clonotype was recorded only once. The chain carries TRBV20-1 and TRBJ2-7; no clear D gene. Germline CDR1 is DFQATT and CDR2 is SNEGSKA (reference sequence). The CDR3 sequence is 12 residues long. V lost 2 bases and J lost 6, with 11 bases in between. The DNA of the CDR3 is TGCAGTGCTAGACTACGAGCCCGCGAGCAGTACTTC. It codes for CSARLRAREQYF.

V gene TRBV5-1 combines with J gene TRBJ1-1; D is ambiguous. The CDR3 is 15 amino acids. Germline-derived CDR1 and CDR2 are SGHRS and YFSETQ. Trimming pared 0 bases from V and 4 bases from J, leaving 13 bases between. The DNA for the CDR3 is TGCGCCAGCAGCTTGGCGGTTTCGAGACCCACTGAAGCTTTCTTT. It specifies CASSLAVSRPTEAFF.

This clonotype was observed a few times. The chain uses TRBV4-3 and TRBJ1-2, with D uncertain. V lost 2 bases and J 4 bases, leaving 14 bases between the germline ends. The CDR3 is 15 amino acids. CDR1 is LGHNA, CDR2 YSLEER, per germline. This CDR3 is CASSQQSGDGYGYTF. CDR3 coding DNA: TGCGCCAGCAGCCAACAATCGGGAGACGGCTATGGCTACACCTTC.

Only a few counts were recorded for this clonotype. The V call is TRBV4-2, the J call TRBJ2-7; TRBD2 is a possible D gene (5 bases). CDR1 is LGHNA, CDR2 YNFKEQ, per germline. V dropped 0 bases and J dropped 10 bases, with 16 bases sitting between them. The CDR3 sequence is 14 residues long. The CDR3 DNA follows: TGTGCCAGCAGCCAAGAAAAGGGCTGGGGAGACCAGTACTTC. Protein sequence: CASSQEKGWGDQYF.

This clonotype was seen a few times. The V call is TRBV18, the J call TRBJ2-7; D unclear. V was trimmed by 3 bases and J by 0 bases, leaving 9 bases between them. The CDR3 covers 14 residues. Germline CDR1 and CDR2: KGHSH and LQKENI. CDR3: CASSPPTGSYEQYF. DNA of the CDR3: TGTGCCAGCTCACCTCCGACGGGCTCCTACGAGCAGTACTTC.

The rearrangement links TRBV12-3 or TRBV12-4 to TRBJ1-1; 11 bases agree with TRBD1. The CDR3 sequence is 14 residues long. The V gene end was trimmed by 4 bases and the J gene end by 11 bases; junction bases not matched to a gene: 9. The CDR3 DNA reads as TGTGCCAGCAGTTGGCCGGGACAGGGGGTTTGGGCTTTCTTT. Its protein product is CASSWPGQGVWAFF.

This clonotype occurred a few times. CDR3 coding DNA: TGTGCCAGCAGCTCCCAGACTAGCAGCTCCTACAATGAGCAGTTCTTC. Amino acid sequence: CASSSQTSSSYNEQFF. The rearrangement joins TRBV7-2 to TRBJ2-1, with TRBD2 identical over 7 bases. V was clipped by 4 bases and J by 0 bases; unmatched bases: 6. This CDR3 spans 16 amino acids. The V gene's germline CDR1 is SGHTA and CDR2 FQGNSA.